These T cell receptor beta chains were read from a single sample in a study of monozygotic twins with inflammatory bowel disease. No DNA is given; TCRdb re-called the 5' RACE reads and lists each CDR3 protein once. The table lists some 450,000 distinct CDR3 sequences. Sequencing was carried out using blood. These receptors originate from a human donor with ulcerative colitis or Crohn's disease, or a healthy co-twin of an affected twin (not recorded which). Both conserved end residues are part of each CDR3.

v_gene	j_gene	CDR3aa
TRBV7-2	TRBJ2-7	CASSLEQGMYEQYF
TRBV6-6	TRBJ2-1	CASGITGNEQFF
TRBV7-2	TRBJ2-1	CASGGRFNNEQFF
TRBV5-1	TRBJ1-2	CASSLGQEQFGGYTF
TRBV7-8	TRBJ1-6	CASSTDRGRNSPLHF
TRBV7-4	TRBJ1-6	CASSLGARNSPLHF
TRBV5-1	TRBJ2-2	CASSWGQGDTGELFF
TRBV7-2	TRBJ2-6	CASSYRNSGANVLTF
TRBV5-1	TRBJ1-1	CASSLRPGMNTEAFF
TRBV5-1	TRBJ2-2	CASSQQGIGGELFF
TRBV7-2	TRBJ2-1	CASSPSQHNEQFF
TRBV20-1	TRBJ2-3	CSLPWAGEADTQYF
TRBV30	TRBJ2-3	CAWTGQGYTDTQYF
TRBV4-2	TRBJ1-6	CASSQAGALNSPLHF
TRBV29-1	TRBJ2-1	CSADQGVKDRGIKNEQFF
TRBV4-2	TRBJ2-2	CASSQEGQANTGELFF
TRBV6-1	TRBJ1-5	CASRSGGRGEGPQHF
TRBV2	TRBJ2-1	CASSDAEDSYNEQFF
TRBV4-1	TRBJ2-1	CASSQEASNNNEQFF
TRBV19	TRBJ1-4	CASSVRGIGEKLFF
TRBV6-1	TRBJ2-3	CASRELTGGTDTQYF
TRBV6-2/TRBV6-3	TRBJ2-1	CASTNGGLGGHEQFF
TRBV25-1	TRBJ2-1	CASSASTGINNEQFF
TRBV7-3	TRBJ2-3	CASSPNGGNTDTQYF
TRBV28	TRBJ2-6	CASSLAGGGANVLTF
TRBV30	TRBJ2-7	CAWITKGYEQYF
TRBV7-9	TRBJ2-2	CASSPPAGELFF
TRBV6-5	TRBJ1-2	CASSYSTNYGYTF
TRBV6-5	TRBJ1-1	CASSYVQLGGTEAFF
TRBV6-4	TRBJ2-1	CATRWLAGGDNEQFF
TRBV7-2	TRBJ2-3	CASSFLAGGGTDTQYF
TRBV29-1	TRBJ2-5	CSVEFEGGAEETQYF
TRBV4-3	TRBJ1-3	CASSQDHRGNRAIYF
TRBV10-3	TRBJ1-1	CATAFGQLNTEAFF